This TCR beta chain was obtained from a study of cytomegalovirus exposure and HLA in healthy donors. The PCR ran on 60 Vbeta and 13 Jbeta primers. Profiling relied on immunoSEQ multiplex PCR, and the TCRdb table lists in-frame clones only, not all of them. The table shows 50,000 to 70,000 clones, with 70% to 85% occurring only once. With 2 bases removed from V and 2 bases from J, the gap between germline ends came to 10 bases. CDR1 is SNHLY and CDR2 is FYNNEI in the germline V gene. CDR3 length: 14 amino acids. The chain employs TRBV2 and TRBJ2-7, with TRBD2 as a possible D gene (6 bases). The specimen sequenced was PBMCs. The sequence was obtained from a girl aged 5-17 years in good health and CMV-seropositive. CDR3 residues: CASSENGGTYEQYF. In DNA form, the CDR3 reads TGTGCCAGCAGTGAAAATGGGGGGACCTACGAGCAGTACTTC.